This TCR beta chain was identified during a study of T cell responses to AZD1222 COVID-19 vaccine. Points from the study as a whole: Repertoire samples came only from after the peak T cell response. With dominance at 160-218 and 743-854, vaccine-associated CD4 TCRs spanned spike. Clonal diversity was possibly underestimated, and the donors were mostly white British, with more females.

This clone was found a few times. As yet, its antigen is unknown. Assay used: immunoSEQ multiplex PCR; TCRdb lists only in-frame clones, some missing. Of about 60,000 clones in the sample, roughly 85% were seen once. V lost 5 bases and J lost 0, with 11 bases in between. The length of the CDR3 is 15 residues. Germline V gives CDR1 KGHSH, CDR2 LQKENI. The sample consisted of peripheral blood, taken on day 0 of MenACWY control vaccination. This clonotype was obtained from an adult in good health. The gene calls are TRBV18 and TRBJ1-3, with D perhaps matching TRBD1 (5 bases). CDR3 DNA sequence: TGTGCCAGCTCAGCCGACAGAGACTCTGGAAACACCATATATTTT. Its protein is CASSADRDSGNTIYF. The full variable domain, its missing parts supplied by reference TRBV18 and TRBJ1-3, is NAGVMQNPRHLVRRRGQEARLRCSPMKGHSHVYWYRQLPEEGLKFMVYLQKENIIDESGMPKERFSAEFPKEGPSILRIQQVVRGDSAAYFCASSADRDSGNTIYFGEGSWLTVV.